A selection of T cell receptor beta chains follows, all from one sample in a study of regulatory and conventional T cells in RAG deficiency. Sequencing was performed with immunoSEQ multiplex PCR; in TCRdb, only in-frame clones are kept and a portion is missing. The data hold 9,000 to 15,000 clones, with 94% observed a single time. The data also belong to a second study, concerning regulatory T cells.

The sequencing input was CD127- CD25+ CD4+ Tregs sorted from blood. The source of these receptors is a human donor in good health. Each CDR3 is given with its conserved first and last residue. D genes are given only for firm matches. Some rows mark clone size as missing; the rest say once, few, many or name a class of expanded clone.

-	TRBV5-1	TRBJ2-1	few	14	TGCGCCAGCACGTCGGCGGGGCCTAGGAATGAGCAGTTCTTC	CASTSAGPRNEQFF
-	TRBV7-9	TRBJ1-1	-	16	TGTGCCAGCAGCTCCACCCCATCTTCATGGGCCACTGAAGCTTTCTTT	CASSSTPSSWATEAFF
-	TRBV11-2	TRBJ2-1	-	13	TGTGCCAGCAGCTTCGACAGTTACAATGAGCAGTTCTTC	CASSFDSYNEQFF
-	TRBV2	TRBJ1-5	-	13	TGTGCCAGCAGGGACAGAACGTATCAGCCCCAGCATTTT	CASRDRTYQPQHF
-	TRBV28	TRBJ2-1	-	14	TGTGCCAGCAGTCTCCGGGGAGTTTACAATGAGCAGTTCTTC	CASSLRGVYNEQFF
-	TRBV2	TRBJ2-3	-	14	TGTGCCAGCAGTGAAAGCCTACTAACAGATACGCAGTATTTT	CASSESLLTDTQYF
TRBD1	TRBV10-3	TRBJ2-5	-	20	TGTGCCATCAGTGAGCCTTTATATCAGGACAGGGGAAAGTACCAAGAGACCCAGTACTTC	CAISEPLYQDRGKYQETQYF
TRBD2	TRBV27	TRBJ2-1	-	16	TGTGCCAGCAGCGCTAGCGGGGGGATTTCCTACAATGAGCAGTTCTTC	CASSASGGISYNEQFF
-	TRBV20-1	TRBJ2-3	-	11	TGCAGTGCCAACACAGGGGATACGCAGTATTTT	CSANTGDTQYF
TRBD1	TRBV5-1	TRBJ2-7	-	15	TGCGCCAGCAGCCTGGGACAGGGGGTCCCCTACGAGCAGTACTTC	CASSLGQGVPYEQYF
TRBD1	TRBV10-2	TRBJ1-1	few	14	TGCGCCAGCAGTGTAGGACAGGGGGTATCTGAAGCTTTCTTT	CASSVGQGVSEAFF
TRBD1	TRBV6-6	TRBJ2-7	once	12	TGTGCCAGCAAGGACAGGCCCTACGAGCAGTACTTC	CASKDRPYEQYF
-	TRBV7-9	TRBJ1-2	-	13	TGTGCCAGCAGCTTCGACAGTAACTATGGCTACACCTTC	CASSFDSNYGYTF
TRBD1	TRBV5-1	TRBJ1-5	-	16	TGCGCCAGCAGCCCGGGGACAGGTTATAGCAATCAGCCCCAGCATTTT	CASSPGTGYSNQPQHF
-	TRBV5-1	TRBJ1-2	once	15	TGCGCCAGCAGCGAGGGAAGGGTATTCAACTATGGCTACACCTTC	CASSEGRVFNYGYTF
-	TRBV5-5	TRBJ1-2	-	13	TGTGCCAGCAGCTTATCAGGGGACTATGGCTACACCTTC	CASSLSGDYGYTF
-	TRBV28	TRBJ2-4	-	13	TGTGCCAGCAGTTTGACAATCTCCAACATTCAGTACTTC	CASSLTISNIQYF
-	TRBV7-3	TRBJ2-5	-	15	TGTGCCAGCAGCTTAGGCCCGGGGTCCGGGGAGACCCAGTACTTC	CASSLGPGSGETQYF
TRBD1	TRBV5-1	TRBJ1-2	few	15	TGCGCCAGCAGCACCCGGACAGGGGGCGACTATGGCTACACCTTC	CASSTRTGGDYGYTF
TRBD1	TRBV5-1	TRBJ2-2	-	16	TGCGCCAGCAGCCCATACGTACAGGGGGCGAACGGGGAGCTGTTTTTT	CASSPYVQGANGELFF
TRBD2	TRBV5-4	TRBJ2-1	-	17	TGTGCCAGCAGCCGAGGACTAGCGGGGGTTTCCTACAATGAGCAGTTCTTC	CASSRGLAGVSYNEQFF
-	TRBV5-1	TRBJ1-1	-	17	TGCGCCAGCAGCTTGGCCAAAAGGGAGGGGCGGAACACTGAAGCTTTCTTT	CASSLAKREGRNTEAFF
TRBD2	TRBV9	TRBJ2-3	-	17	TGTGCCAGCACCGGGACTAGCGGGGGGTTCGGTGGAGATACGCAGTATTTT	CASTGTSGGFGGDTQYF
-	TRBV15	TRBJ2-7	-	14	TGTGCCACCAGCAGAGATCGGGGGATCTACGAGCAGTACTTC	CATSRDRGIYEQYF
-	TRBV15	TRBJ2-3	-	19	TGTGCCACCAGAACCGGTATGGAGAGGGGGAAACCATACACAGATACGCAGTATTTT	CATRTGMERGKPYTDTQYF
-	TRBV7-3	TRBJ2-6	-	16	TGTGCCAGCGGTGCAGGGAAGAACTCTGGGGCCAACGTCCTGACTTTC	CASGAGKNSGANVLTF
-	TRBV5-1	TRBJ1-1	-	13	TGCGCCAGCAGTTCCTCGGGTCCCACTGAAGCTTTCTTT	CASSSSGPTEAFF
-	TRBV19	TRBJ1-2	-	11	TGTGCCACACAGGGTAACCATGGCTACACCTTC	CATQGNHGYTF
-	TRBV5-1	TRBJ2-7	-	14	TGCGCCAGCAGCGCGACAGGATCCGGAGGCGAGCAGTACTTC	CASSATGSGGEQYF
TRBD2	TRBV10-1	TRBJ2-5	-	16	TGCGCCAGCAGTGACGGGCGGACTAGCGGGCCGGAGACCCAGTACTTC	CASSDGRTSGPETQYF
-	TRBV21-1	TRBJ1-1	few	13	TGTGCCTTAAGGGAGGGAGAGAACACTGAAGCTTTCTTT	CALREGENTEAFF
TRBD2	TRBV4-1	TRBJ2-2	-	18	TGCGCCAGCAGCCCCCTGGGGGGGGTAAAGGACCCCCCCGGGGAGCTGTTTTTT	CASSPLGGVKDPPGELFF
TRBD1	TRBV5-1	TRBJ2-5	-	13	TGCGCCAGCAGTTGGACAGGCCGGGAGACCCAGTACTTC	CASSWTGRETQYF
TRBD2	TRBV6-5	TRBJ2-7	-	13	TGTGCCAGCACCAGACTAGCGGGGTACGAGCAGTACTTC	CASTRLAGYEQYF
-	TRBV4-2	TRBJ1-6	-	17	TGTGCCAGCAGCCAAGAATCGGGAAGACCCTATAATTCACCCCTCCACTTT	CASSQESGRPYNSPLHF
TRBD2	TRBV4-1	TRBJ2-1	-	18	TGCGCCAGCAGCCAAGCCTTGGGAGCGGGGGGCTTTGTCGATGAGCAGTTCTTC	CASSQALGAGGFVDEQFF
TRBD1	TRBV5-5	TRBJ1-4	-	17	TGTGCCAGCAGCCCTGGGACAGGGGGCGGCCGTAATGAAAAACTGTTTTTT	CASSPGTGGGRNEKLFF
TRBD1	TRBV5-1	TRBJ1-4	-	14	TGCGCCAGCAGCCCGGGACAGGGAAGGGAGAAACTGTTTTTT	CASSPGQGREKLFF
-	TRBV21-1	TRBJ2-5	-	14	TGTGCCAGCAGCCACCAAGGGGGCCAAGAGACCCAGTACTTC	CASSHQGGQETQYF
-	TRBV6-5	TRBJ2-3	-	14	TGTGCCAGCAGCCCAGATAACAGCACAGATACGCAGTATTTT	CASSPDNSTDTQYF
-	TRBV11-2	TRBJ2-7	-	14	TGTGCCAGCAGCTTAGGGAGCCCGGGATACGAGCAGTACTTC	CASSLGSPGYEQYF
TRBD1	TRBV6-1	TRBJ1-3	few	15	TGTGCCAGCAGTTTCGGACAGGGGACGGGAAACACCATATATTTT	CASSFGQGTGNTIYF
-	TRBV5-1	TRBJ2-7	-	12	TGCGCCAGCAGCTTGTTGGGAGGCGAGCAGTACTTC	CASSLLGGEQYF
-	TRBV28	TRBJ2-7	-	14	TGTGCCAGCAGTTTGCAGGGATCCCACTACGAGCAGTACTTC	CASSLQGSHYEQYF
TRBD2	TRBV4-1	TRBJ2-1	-	13	TGCGCCACCGGGACTAACCCCTACAATGAGCAGTTCTTC	CATGTNPYNEQFF
TRBD1	TRBV10-3	TRBJ2-7	-	15	TGTGCCATCAGTGGAGGGACAGGAAAGAACTACGAGCAGTACTTC	CAISGGTGKNYEQYF
-	TRBV5-1	TRBJ1-5	-	13	TGCGCCTCGACAGGAACCCTCTATCAGCCCCAGCATTTT	CASTGTLYQPQHF
-	TRBV9	TRBJ1-2	once	16	TGTGCCAGCAGCCCCCGGGGGTGGCGGGGGGGCTATGGCTACACCTTC	CASSPRGWRGGYGYTF
-	TRBV29-1	TRBJ2-3	-	12	TGCAGCGCCCGGACAGGCACAGATACGCAGTATTTT	CSARTGTDTQYF